The clone carrying this T cell receptor (beta chain) was seen only a few times. Its antigen is unknown. Physicians reached a diagnosis by relying on clinical symptoms, serum thyroxine, TRAb, thyroid ultrasound and orbital computed tomography. The sample originates from a study of Graves' ophthalmopathy and Graves' hyperthyroidism. CDR3 regions of TCR beta were amplified from RNA transcripts. The authors performed first-round RT-PCR with HTBI primers and then a second-round multiplex PCR. TCRdb analysed the multiplex PCR reads with MiXCR anew, one entry per CDR3 protein. The sample carries about 700,000 distinct CDR3 sequences, roughly 40% recorded once. The CDR3 loop spans 13 amino acids. V gave up 2 bases and J gave up 7 bases, with 11 bases separating them. Germline-derived CDR1 and CDR2 are MDHEN and SYDVKM. Study-level points and caveats: The majority of expanded thyroid clonotypes above 0.001 frequency also occurred in blood.

Sequencing used peripheral blood. This chain connects TRBV28 to TRBJ1-1; TRBD1 is a possible D gene (5 bases). The clonotype originates from an adult man with Graves' ophthalmopathy. In DNA form, the CDR3 reads TGTGCCAGCAGTTTAGACAGTGCGGGTGAAGCTTTCTTT. This codes for CASSLDSAGEAFF.